This record concerns one T cell receptor (beta chain) sequence. Which antigen it targets is not known. No much larger clone exists at a distance of one base, and base qualities are not known. Patients with autoimmune disease history or receiving systemic immunosuppression were excluded from the trial. Peripheral blood for TCR sequencing was collected from all dose cohorts at baseline, on cycle 4 day 1, and on cycle 7 day 1. The samples were taken from a phase I, first-in-human, multicenter, open-label dose-escalation trial of ivuxolimab. The trial enrolled adults with locally advanced or metastatic head and neck squamous cell, hepatocellular, melanoma or renal cell carcinoma. CD4+ and CD8+ T cells were sorted separately from peripheral blood before TCR sequencing. These data come from a study of OX40 agonist ivuxolimab in advanced cancers. For the wider study: Ivuxolimab was a fully human IgG2 agonistic monoclonal antibody targeting the costimulatory receptor OX40 (CD134). Prior anti-PD-1, anti-PD-L1 or anti-CTLA-4 therapy was permitted, and about two fifths of dose-escalation patients had received checkpoint inhibitors. Intravenous ivuxolimab was administered to patients every 2 weeks at six dose levels: 0.01, 0.1, 0.3, 1.5, 3 and 10 mg/kg. Partial responses occurred in three dose-escalation patients, of whom one had hepatocellular carcinoma and two had cutaneous melanoma. Peripheral TCRbeta sequencing was intended to test whether TCR sequence diversity was altered and clonal T-cell expansion was caused by ivuxolimab. In the dose-escalation cohort, 75% to 85% of patients were male, and the mean age was 60 years with a range of roughly 23 to 79. Of the roughly 52 dose-escalation patients, hepatocellular carcinoma was present in 19, melanoma in approximately 15, renal cell carcinoma in 9 and head and neck cancer in 9. The paper covers the monotherapy dose-escalation part of the phase I ivuxolimab trial, which included N of about 50 patients.

The germline V gene (reference sequence) yields SGHNT for CDR1 and YYREEE for CDR2. At the junction V is shortened by 4 bases and J by 3 bases; bases outside the gene matches: 12. The CDR3 numbers 18 residues from cysteine through phenylalanine. Left in the record is the CDR3 DNA by itself, 54 bases read in frame from the first base. Genomic DNA was extracted from sorted cells for sequencing of the TCRbeta CDR3 region. The immunoSEQ Assay was used for sequencing of TCRbeta CDR3 regions. The clones in this table, taken by TCRdb from immuneACCESS, are in-frame only. Not every clone is retained; where verified, under half of the shortfall comes from an unresolved V gene, and the cause of the rest is unknown. For this sample there are about 72,000 clones; 83% appear just once. The ten largest account for about 2.5% of the sample. Broad study findings and their caveats: In partial responders in the 0.1-3.0 mg/kg groups, normalized peripheral clonal expansion was found to be among the lowest, especially among CD8+ T cells. Low levels of normalized T-cell clonal expansion were also shown by some nonresponding patients. The antigen specificity of the clonally expanded peripheral T cells was not determined. After ivuxolimab, CD8+ T cells had more expanded clones than CD4+ T cells on average. At doses from 0.1 to 3.0 mg/kg, clonal expansion was seen in both CD4+ and CD8+ blood T cells between baseline and week 6.

The rearrangement joined TRBV5-4 to TRBJ2-1, with 11 junctional bases fitting TRBD2. This sample comprised CD4+ or CD8+ T cells sorted from blood, obtained in a trial of the OX40 agonist ivuxolimab. The TCR comes from an adult with an advanced solid tumor such as melanoma, head and neck, liver or kidney cancer. The CDR3 reads as follows: CASSMRTSGLRIYNEQFF. The base sequence is TGTGCCAGCAGCATGAGGACTAGCGGGCTTCGAATCTACAATGAGCAGTTCTTC.